A selection of T cell receptor beta chains follows, all from one sample in a study of T-cell memory formation after mild COVID-19. One entry per CDR3 protein, called by TCRdb with MiXCR from the 5' RACE reads. The sample lists about half a million distinct CDR3 sequences, 18% seen once, with approximately 13% in the top ten. Sequenced material: PBMCs or a T cell subset sorted from them (not recorded which). These receptors all come from an adult woman who had mild COVID-19 (a few samples of this study predate the infection). Cell type and time point are not known. Each CDR3 is given without its conserved first and last residue. Some rows mark clone size as missing; the rest say once, few, many or name a class of expanded clone.

v_call	j_call	clone_size	cdr3_length	cdr3_aa
TRBV7-9	TRBJ1-1	few	12	ASTRQDRNTEAF
TRBV12-3/TRBV12-4	TRBJ2-1	few	12	ASSPTSGWNEQF
TRBV20-1	TRBJ2-1	once	13	SARGLAGGRDEQF
TRBV11-3	TRBJ2-1	few	14	ASSFQTGLGMDEQF
TRBV5-1	TRBJ2-7	few	11	ASRQGGIGEQY
TRBV6-1	TRBJ1-5	once	10	ASSAPGQPQH
TRBV5-6	TRBJ2-1	few	13	ASSLISSGSNEQF
TRBV7-2	TRBJ2-3	-	13	ASSLGAAYPDTQY
TRBV12-3/TRBV12-4	TRBJ1-5	-	12	ASSRDRAGQPQH
TRBV5-1	TRBJ1-4	once	13	ASSSQGTFNEKLF
TRBV15	TRBJ2-7	-	13	ATSRDRASAYEQY
TRBV7-7	TRBJ2-3	few	14	ASSLRDGQGPDTQY
TRBV5-1	TRBJ2-5	few	13	ASSSGGQRTETQY
TRBV24-1	TRBJ2-5	few	19	ATSDSPSKSPLRTMEETQY
TRBV20-1	TRBJ2-1	-	15	SAQDPTDRAFYNEQF
TRBV3-1	TRBJ1-2	-	13	ASSHLDRGYYGYT
TRBV29-1	TRBJ2-1	-	11	SVELGNYNEQF
TRBV20-1	TRBJ2-7	-	12	SARTPGGPYEQY
TRBV20-1	TRBJ2-3	-	13	SARAGSVGPDTQY
TRBV12-3/TRBV12-4	TRBJ2-5	few	10	ASSLEGQTQY
TRBV5-1	TRBJ2-2	-	14	ASSLWAEAGTGELF
TRBV29-1	TRBJ2-1	many	15	SLGVQGAGSSYNEQF
TRBV7-9	TRBJ1-2	few	12	ASTEPPTGYGYT
TRBV9	TRBJ2-1	-	12	ASSVGGGGDEQF
TRBV10-3	TRBJ2-3	-	12	AISTSGGTDTQY
TRBV5-1	TRBJ2-7	few	11	ASRASQTYEQY
TRBV7-9	TRBJ2-3	few	14	ASSLSRELGTDTQY
TRBV14	TRBJ2-1	-	13	ASSQGILAGNEQF
TRBV27	TRBJ1-1	-	14	ASSSDRGTRWTEAF
TRBV6-1	TRBJ1-2	few	12	ASSLDRFSYGYT
TRBV20-1	TRBJ2-3	many	11	SARDVGADTQY
TRBV12-3/TRBV12-4	TRBJ2-3	many	13	ATTISGSRADTQY
TRBV6-5	TRBJ2-2	-	13	ASSYDRRDTGELF
TRBV2	TRBJ2-3	-	14	ASILRAKRGTDTQY
TRBV29-1	TRBJ2-1	-	9	SVEENNEQF
TRBV29-1	TRBJ2-3	few	12	SAYPRGGVDTQY
TRBV5-1	TRBJ2-5	-	11	ASSLRTEETQY
TRBV7-2	TRBJ1-1	-	15	ASSLLSPGQPGTEAF
TRBV27	TRBJ2-7	few	14	ASSLYVGQGNYEQY
TRBV7-9	TRBJ2-7	-	13	ASNLAGGSSYEQY
TRBV29-1	TRBJ1-1	-	13	STRQGVSMNTEAF
TRBV20-1	TRBJ1-5	-	15	SAIPRGWYTSNQPQH
TRBV6-5	TRBJ1-5	-	11	ASSETVRQPQH
TRBV5-4	TRBJ1-1	few	12	ASRKDREFTEAF
TRBV20-1	TRBJ2-4	-	11	SAPSSGQNIQY
TRBV20-1	TRBJ2-7	few	12	SARAGLVSYEQY
TRBV9	TRBJ2-6	many	13	ASSRGGNGANVLT
TRBV20-1	TRBJ2-5	few	10	SAAGSQETQY
TRBV3-1	TRBJ1-3	-	14	ASSQGTGASGNTIY
TRBV29-1	TRBJ1-3	few	8	SAQGNTIY